These 3 T cell receptor beta chains originate from one sample sequenced in a study of radiotherapy plus CTLA-4 blockade in lung cancer. Sequencing was performed with immunoSEQ multiplex PCR; in TCRdb, only in-frame clones are kept and a portion is missing. The sample yields over 95,000 clones, around 79% seen once. Sequenced here: peripheral blood, sampled from a patient treated with radiotherapy plus ipilimumab. The origin of the receptors is a human donor with non-small cell lung cancer who had a partial response to radiotherapy plus ipilimumab. Some clones in this sample may be carry-over from other donors' samples.

This chain links TRBV29-1 with TRBJ1-2; TRBD1 is a possible D gene (6 bases). Deletions cut 0 bases from V and 4 bases from J, with 9 bases between. Germline CDR1 reads SQVTM; CDR2 reads ANQGSEA. The CDR3 length is 13 residues. CDR3 sequence: CSVEEPRGYGYTF. The CDR3 region has the DNA TGCAGCGTTGAAGAGCCCAGGGGCTATGGCTACACCTTC.

The chain employs TRBV4-2 and TRBJ2-5; 11 positions match TRBD2. Germline CDR1 is LGHNA and CDR2 is YNFKEQ. The CDR3 spans 17 residues. The V and J ends lost 7 bases and 3 bases, in that order; junction bases with no gene match: 13. DNA for the CDR3: TGTGCCAGCACCCCGAGGGCTAGCGGGGGGCCGAAAGAGACCCAGTACTTC. It translates to CASTPRASGGPKETQYF.

V usage is TRBV19 and J usage is TRBJ1-4, with TRBD1 as a possible D gene (6 bases). Trimming removed 9 bases at V and 5 bases at J, with 19 bases between. This CDR3 has 15 residues. The germline gives CDR1 LNHDA, CDR2 SQIVND (reference sequence). The chain's CDR3 is CARDHRVWVNEKLFF. The CDR3 nucleotides read TGTGCCAGGGATCACAGGGTTTGGGTAAATGAAAAACTGTTTTTT.